This is a list of T cell receptor beta chains from one sample in a study of molecular identifiers for immune sequencing clone quantification. In TCRdb, the PCR reads were re-called with MiXCR into one record per CDR3 protein. In the table there are about 640,000 distinct CDR3 sequences, 15% to 20% of which are singletons. Sequencing was performed on naive CD8+ T cells from blood, with Jurkat cell RNA spiked in. The source of these receptors is a human donor in good health. Some libraries in this study had Jurkat cell RNA spiked in. The CDR3 runs from the conserved cysteine through the conserved F or W. Fields, in order: J gene, V gene, CDR3 protein.

j_call: TRBJ1-2; v_call: TRBV4-3; cdr3_aa: CASSQEEDISGYTF
j_call: TRBJ2-5; v_call: TRBV27; cdr3_aa: CASSSGLAGGQEAQYF
j_call: TRBJ2-2; v_call: TRBV12-3/TRBV12-4; cdr3_aa: CASTPTPVAGGVSNTGELFF
j_call: TRBJ2-3; v_call: TRBV13; cdr3_aa: CASSSSETVDTQYF
j_call: TRBJ1-5; v_call: TRBV7-6; cdr3_aa: CASSLAPGQGPNQPQHF
j_call: TRBJ2-7; v_call: TRBV27; cdr3_aa: CASSTGQGRSSYEQYF
j_call: TRBJ2-1; v_call: TRBV5-6; cdr3_aa: CASSLWVLNEQFF
j_call: TRBJ2-7; v_call: TRBV4-3; cdr3_aa: CASSQEYPSSYEQYF
j_call: TRBJ2-7; v_call: TRBV10-3; cdr3_aa: CAISVTSGYEQYF
j_call: TRBJ2-7; v_call: TRBV30; cdr3_aa: CAWSPAGYEQYF
j_call: TRBJ1-4; v_call: TRBV6-5; cdr3_aa: CASSSGWGGNEKLFF
j_call: TRBJ2-7; v_call: TRBV6-5; cdr3_aa: CASSYQGPFYEQYF
j_call: TRBJ1-1; v_call: TRBV13; cdr3_aa: CASSFRGSGNTEAFF
j_call: TRBJ1-5; v_call: TRBV30; cdr3_aa: CAWSVQKHQPQHF
j_call: TRBJ1-2; v_call: TRBV20-1; cdr3_aa: CSARDQSPYGYTF
j_call: TRBJ2-3; v_call: TRBV27; cdr3_aa: CASSLSVGEDRGTSTDTQYF
j_call: TRBJ1-6; v_call: TRBV4-3; cdr3_aa: CASSQDLGPYNSPLHF
j_call: TRBJ1-5; v_call: TRBV7-6; cdr3_aa: CATALGPNQPQHF
j_call: TRBJ2-7; v_call: TRBV4-1; cdr3_aa: CASSLISGAAYEQYF
j_call: TRBJ2-1; v_call: TRBV19; cdr3_aa: CASSMAGGPHNGQFF
j_call: TRBJ2-5; v_call: TRBV6-2/TRBV6-3; cdr3_aa: CASSYVRLQETQYF
j_call: TRBJ2-5; v_call: TRBV7-2; cdr3_aa: CASSLDWREGWETQYF
j_call: TRBJ2-3; v_call: TRBV12-5; cdr3_aa: CASGSVLDTQYF
j_call: TRBJ1-1; v_call: TRBV19; cdr3_aa: CASSMQGLNTEAFF
j_call: TRBJ1-2; v_call: TRBV4-3; cdr3_aa: CASSQDPAIYGYTF
j_call: TRBJ2-7; v_call: TRBV19; cdr3_aa: CASSGGSRAEQYF
j_call: TRBJ2-3; v_call: TRBV30; cdr3_aa: CAWTQTVPRKYF
j_call: TRBJ1-5; v_call: TRBV4-3; cdr3_aa: CASSQNTGVAQPQHF
j_call: TRBJ1-3; v_call: TRBV4-3; cdr3_aa: CASSQAVGPSRNTIYF
j_call: TRBJ2-2; v_call: TRBV27; cdr3_aa: CTSSLGTSITGELFF
j_call: TRBJ2-7; v_call: TRBV29-1; cdr3_aa: CSVEIAGIGSYEQYF
j_call: TRBJ2-2; v_call: TRBV12-3/TRBV12-4; cdr3_aa: CASTGPGQGAYGELFF
j_call: TRBJ2-7; v_call: TRBV20-1; cdr3_aa: CSARSSQGLYEQYF
j_call: TRBJ2-6; v_call: TRBV7-9; cdr3_aa: CAIWANVLTF
j_call: TRBJ2-3; v_call: TRBV6-2/TRBV6-3; cdr3_aa: CASSYSVLAGRTDTQYF
j_call: TRBJ2-3; v_call: TRBV4-1; cdr3_aa: CASSQDRTGAPVSTDTQYF
j_call: TRBJ2-1; v_call: TRBV10-2; cdr3_aa: CASSQPSGGANNEQFF
j_call: TRBJ2-1; v_call: TRBV11-2; cdr3_aa: CASSSPGLSGNEQFF
j_call: TRBJ2-2; v_call: TRBV11-3; cdr3_aa: CASSPHRGTVPGNTGELFF
j_call: TRBJ2-7; v_call: TRBV27; cdr3_aa: CASGAGGAYEQYF
j_call: TRBJ1-2; v_call: TRBV7-9; cdr3_aa: CASSFGSTPSNYGYTF
j_call: TRBJ2-1; v_call: TRBV7-9; cdr3_aa: CASSPPVGLAGDDSSYNEQFF
j_call: TRBJ1-1; v_call: TRBV6-2/TRBV6-3; cdr3_aa: CASTPGGLNTEAFF
j_call: TRBJ2-7; v_call: TRBV7-2; cdr3_aa: CASSWGLAAYEQYF
j_call: TRBJ2-1; v_call: TRBV24-1; cdr3_aa: CATRGGPSYNEQFF
j_call: TRBJ2-3; v_call: TRBV4-1; cdr3_aa: CASSQEGLVGASTDTQYF
j_call: TRBJ1-1; v_call: TRBV6-2/TRBV6-3; cdr3_aa: CASRLSTEAFF
j_call: TRBJ2-7; v_call: TRBV6-5; cdr3_aa: CASSYGQYPGQGIDEQYF